The 22 T cell receptor beta chains below come from one sample, sequenced in a study of radiation and T cells in renal cell carcinoma. Profiling relied on immunoSEQ multiplex PCR, and the TCRdb table lists in-frame clones only, not all of them. Here the sample spans some 70,000 clones, around 76% being singletons. The time point was: blood 2 weeks post-SBRT. The treatment was: 15 Gy SBRT to primary tumor, nephrectomy 4 weeks later. The sequencing here drew on blood, taken from a patient whose treatment included radiotherapy and nephrectomy. The receptors originated from a man in his 60s with renal cell carcinoma.

V and J are TRBV29-1 and TRBJ1-3; D is unresolved. Germline values: CDR1 SQVTM, CDR2 ANQGSEA. Trimming stripped 0 bases from V and 0 bases from J, with 12 bases between. CDR3 length: 16 amino acids. The CDR3 DNA sequence: TGCAGCGTTGAAGATCACAACTGGTTCTCTGGAAACACCATATATTTT. Translated: CSVEDHNWFSGNTIYF.

The gene calls are TRBV9 and TRBJ2-7; D unresolved. Germline-derived CDR1 and CDR2 are SGDLS and YYNGEE. V was pared by 0 bases and J by 7 bases, with 8 bases between. This CDR3 is 12 amino acids long. CDR3 in DNA: TGTGCCAGCAGCGTAGGGGGTAGGGAGCAGTACTTC. Translated, it gives CASSVGGREQYF.

V gene TRBV29-1 combines with J gene TRBJ1-1; 7 bases are shared with TRBD1. This CDR3 region has 13 residues. Germline V lookup: CDR1 SQVTM, CDR2 ANQGSEA. V trimming: 3 bases; J trimming: 6 bases; junction bases outside the gene matches: 7. Here the CDR3 reads CSVDGTRGPEAFF. The CDR3 DNA sequence: TGCAGCGTTGACGGGACAAGGGGGCCTGAAGCTTTCTTT.

This clone has a single count. This chain links TRBV6-1 with TRBJ1-6; 7 bases are a match to TRBD1. Trimming removed 1 base from V and 12 bases from J; junction bases left unmatched: 12. Germline values: CDR1 MNHNS, CDR2 SASEGT. The CDR3 sequence is 16 residues long. The CDR3 region has the DNA TGTGCCAGCAGTGAAGTCGGACAGGCGACCTCCTTACCCCTCCACTTT. Translating gives CASSEVGQATSLPLHF.

The rearrangement links TRBV7-6 to TRBJ2-7; 12 positions agree with TRBD2. V trimming: 5 bases; J trimming: 2 bases; junction bases outside the gene matches: 7. The CDR3 has 16 amino acids. CDR1 SGHVS and CDR2 FNYEAQ come from the germline V gene. In nucleotides, the CDR3 is TGTGCCAGCAGCAAGAGGACTAGCGGGGTCCCCTACGAGCAGTACTTC. As protein: CASSKRTSGVPYEQYF.

The sample holds a few counts of this clone. The V gene is TRBV5-3, the J gene TRBJ2-3; 8 positions agree with TRBD1. TRBV5-3 is labeled an ORF, and its function is uncertain. CDR3 length: 14 residues. V trimming: 0 bases; J trimming: 4 bases; junction bases outside the gene matches: 1. The CDR3 loop reads CARSLARGPDTQYF. The CDR3 nucleotides are TGTGCCAGAAGCTTGGCCAGGGGGCCAGATACGCAGTATTTT.

The J gene is TRBJ2-4, the V gene TRBV13, with TRBD2 identical over 7 bases. The CDR3 has 17 amino acids. Germline V lookup: CDR1 PRHDT, CDR2 FYEKMQ (reference sequence). J was trimmed by 6 bases and V by 0 bases; bases with no gene match: 11. For the CDR3, the DNA is TGTGCCAGCAGCTTAGGCCTTGCGGGAGAGGGGCTAAACATTCAGTACTTC. Translation: CASSLGLAGEGLNIQYF.

V is TRBV7-8 and J is TRBJ2-4; D unresolved. The CDR3 runs to 14 residues. Per the germline V gene, CDR1 is SGHVS and CDR2 is FQNEAQ. The V gene lost 0 bases and the J gene lost 8 bases, with 11 bases spanning the gap. The CDR3 here is CASSLARVSDIQYF. CDR3 sequence (DNA): TGTGCCAGCAGCTTAGCTCGGGTGTCTGACATTCAGTACTTC.

The rearrangement uses TRBV29-1 and TRBJ2-1; D is tentatively TRBD1 or TRBD2 (6 bases each). Germline CDR1 reads SQVTM; CDR2 reads ANQGSEA. This CDR3 comprises 15 residues. V shed 6 bases and J shed 9 bases, with 24 bases lying between them. The DNA of the CDR3 is TGCAGCGTCAATAGCGTACTACTAGCAGGGGTTGAGCAGTTCTTC. Residues: CSVNSVLLAGVEQFF.

As to this clone: One end of the junction is discordant with germline, which a read error may explain. The chain uses TRBV10-3 and TRBJ2-7, with 9 positions matching TRBD2. Per the germline V gene, CDR1 is ENHRY and CDR2 is SYGVKD. This CDR3 has 15 amino acids. The CDR3 loop reads CAITEGGGAGHEQYF. As DNA, the CDR3 is TGTGCCATCACTGAGGGCGGGGGGGCCGGTCACGAGCAGTACTTC.

V gene TRBV9 combines with J gene TRBJ2-7; 12 bases line up with TRBD2. Germline values: CDR1 SGDLS, CDR2 YYNGEE. This CDR3 has 14 amino acids. V was clipped by 7 bases and J by 3 bases; unmatched bases: 5. This CDR3 reads CASSLTSGGYEQYF. The CDR3 bases are TGTGCCAGCTCTCTGACTAGCGGGGGCTACGAGCAGTACTTC.

In its sample, this clone was seen once. This chain joins TRBV6-6 and TRBJ2-2, with unresolved D. V was trimmed by 6 bases and J by 2 bases, leaving 13 bases between them. The CDR3 covers 15 residues. Germline V gives CDR1 MNHNY, CDR2 SVGAGI (reference sequence). The CDR3 nucleotides read TGTGCCAGCAGCCCAACTCGAAGCAACACCGGGGAGCTGTTTTTT. Translating it yields CASSPTRSNTGELFF.

This chain links TRBV10-3 with TRBJ2-7; the match to TRBD1 covers 7 bases. The junction had 7 bases not matched to a gene; V was cut back by 7 bases and J by 1 base. CDR1 and CDR2 (germline): ENHRY, SYGVKD. This CDR3 contains 14 residues. Written as DNA, the CDR3 is TGTGCCATCATGAGAACAGGGGTGTCCTACGAGCAGTACTTC. It specifies CAIMRTGVSYEQYF.

This sequence joins TRBV7-6 and TRBJ1-1, with 8 nucleotides matching TRBD1. J gave up 3 bases and V 4 bases, and 16 bases lay outside the gene matches. Germline V lookup: CDR1 SGHVS, CDR2 FNYEAQ. CDR3 size: 18 residues. CDR3 coding DNA: TGTGCCAGCAGCTCACCTTCATTCACAGGGGGTTTTGACACTGAAGCTTTCTTT. Translation: CASSSPSFTGGFDTEAFF. Combining the CDR3 with reference TRBV7-6 and TRBJ1-1 gives the whole variable domain GAGVSQSPRYKVTKRGQDVALRCDPISGHVSLYWYRQALGQGPEFLTYFNYEAQQDKSGLPNDRFSAERPEGSISTLTIQRTEQRDSAMYRCASSSPSFTGGFDTEAFFGQGTRLTVV.

The rearrangement joins TRBV25-1 to TRBJ2-3, with unresolved D. CDR3 size: 13 residues. V lost 7 bases to trimming and J lost 5 bases, with 13 bases between them. Germline assignment: CDR1 MGHDK and CDR2 SYGVNS. CDR3 in DNA: TGTGCCAGCACCCTGGGTGAGAGAGATACGCAGTATTTT. Protein: CASTLGERDTQYF.

CDR3 protein: CSVLSGSVSDTQYF. CDR3 DNA: TGCAGCGTTCTAAGCGGGAGTGTGTCAGATACGCAGTATTTT. The chain is built from TRBV29-1 and TRBJ2-3, with 8 bases identical to TRBD2. V dropped 5 bases and J dropped 4; count of bases not matched to a gene: 8. Germline CDR1 reads SQVTM; CDR2 reads ANQGSEA. The CDR3 loop spans 14 amino acids.

CDR3 coding DNA: TGTGCCAGCAGCCTTAGGGGGGAGGGGTACTATGGCTACACCTTC. It codes for CASSLRGEGYYGYTF. The V gene is TRBV7-2, the J gene TRBJ1-2, with D possibly being TRBD1 (6 bases). CDR1 and CDR2 from the germline V gene are SGHTA and FQGNSA. V was trimmed by 5 bases and J by 3 bases, leaving 16 bases between them. CDR3 length equals 15 residues.

The V gene is TRBV7-2, the J gene TRBJ1-5, with 7 positions matching TRBD1. V lost 3 bases, J lost 6 bases, and 5 bases stayed unmatched. The CDR3 is made up of 14 amino acids. CDR1 SGHTA and CDR2 FQGNSA come from the germline V gene. The CDR3: CASSFRQGSQPQHF. The CDR3 nucleotides are TGTGCCAGCAGCTTTAGACAGGGTAGTCAGCCCCAGCATTTT.

The chain employs TRBV4-1 and TRBJ2-3, with 7 bases identical to TRBD2. V gave up 0 bases and J gave up 2 bases; unmatched junction bases: 5. This CDR3 contains 16 residues. CDR1 is MGHRA and CDR2 is YSYEKL in the germline V gene. The CDR3 DNA sequence: TGCGCCAGCAGCCAAGATGACGGGAGGACCACAGATACGCAGTATTTT. Its translation is CASSQDDGRTTDTQYF.

The chain combines TRBV6-5 with TRBJ1-5; possible D gene TRBD1, 5 bases. With 4 bases removed from V and 2 bases from J, the gap between germline ends came to 9 bases. Germline V gene lookup returns CDR1 MNHEY and CDR2 SVGAGI. CDR3 length: 14 residues. The chain's CDR3 is CASSSRGGNQPQHF. CDR3 in DNA: TGTGCCAGCAGTTCTCGAGGGGGCAATCAGCCCCAGCATTTT.

The chain joins TRBV10-3 to TRBJ2-7; TRBD2 aligns across 13 bases. Germline V gives CDR1 ENHRY, CDR2 SYGVKD. The CDR3 is made up of 18 amino acids. Unmatched junction bases numbered 8, after V lost 0 bases and J lost 3 bases. The CDR3 DNA reads as TGTGCCATCAGTGAGTCGGGACTAGCGGGACCCTCCTTCTACGAGCAGTACTTC. Translation gives CAISESGLAGPSFYEQYF.

J is TRBJ1-2 and V is TRBV5-4; D is possibly TRBD1 (6 bases). V was trimmed by 4 bases and J by 4 bases, leaving 8 bases between them. Germline CDR1 and CDR2: SGHNT and YYREEE (reference sequence). This CDR3 has 12 residues. Here the CDR3 DNA reads TGTGCCAGCAGCGTGGACAGCTATGGCTACACCTTC. Amino acid sequence: CASSVDSYGYTF.